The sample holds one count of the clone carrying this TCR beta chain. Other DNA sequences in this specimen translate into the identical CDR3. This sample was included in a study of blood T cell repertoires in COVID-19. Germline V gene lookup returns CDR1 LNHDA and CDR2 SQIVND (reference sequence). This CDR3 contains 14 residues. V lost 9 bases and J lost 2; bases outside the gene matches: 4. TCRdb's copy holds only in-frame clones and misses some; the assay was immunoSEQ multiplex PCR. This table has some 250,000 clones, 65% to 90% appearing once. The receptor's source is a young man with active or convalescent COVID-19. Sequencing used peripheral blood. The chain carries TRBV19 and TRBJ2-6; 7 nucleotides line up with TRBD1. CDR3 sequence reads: CASSTGAGANVLTF. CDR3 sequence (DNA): TGTGCCAGCTCAACAGGGGCTGGGGCCAACGTCCTGACTTTC.